This T cell receptor beta chain was identified during a study of blood T cell repertoires in COVID-19. Study details: COVID-19 samples, acute and convalescent, were from the United States, Italy and Spain. Sources were T cells, B-cell-depleted T cells, or PBMCs; the material itself was cDNA or gDNA.

Original processing methods: Quantification of nucleated cells was approximated via reference gene primer amplification. Sequencing used immunoSEQ multiplex PCR; TCRdb keeps in-frame clones, though not all of them. From that table come the V and J calls and clone size; the DNA was used to work out D and trimming. Here the sample spans over 300,000 clones, around 89% being singletons. Germline V gives CDR1 SGHRS, CDR2 YFSETQ. V lost 4 bases and J lost 15, with 26 bases in between. CDR3 length: 15 residues. The genes are TRBV5-1 and TRBJ2-1, with D tentatively TRBD1 (6 bases). Sequences were obtained from peripheral blood. This clonotype originated in a young man who had recovered from COVID-19. CDR3 nucleotide sequence: TGCGCCAGCAGCACTCAACCCTCGGCCCTCCAGGGGTGGTTCTTC. The encoded protein is CASSTQPSALQGWFF.